Shown below are 27 T cell receptor beta chains from a single sample sequenced in a study of blood T cells in healthy people across ages. Primed by a sample-barcoded 5' primer and a J-beta primer mix, a second PCR proceeded for about 6 to 12 cycles. TCRdb re-analysed the 5' RACE reads in MiXCR, keeping a single row per CDR3 protein. In the table there are hundreds of thousands of distinct CDR3 sequences, roughly 31% of which are singletons. The sample consisted of blood. The receptors derive from a woman older than 75 in good health.

V is TRBV7-3 and J is TRBJ1-1, with a possible D match to TRBD1 (5 bases). CDR1 SGHTA and CDR2 FQGTGA come from the germline V gene. The CDR3 sequence is 14 residues long. V was clipped by 6 bases and J by 2 bases, with 13 bases between them. Here the CDR3 reads CASSPTVVNTEAFF. CDR3 sequence (DNA): TGTGCCAGCAGTCCGACAGTCGTTAACACTGAAGCTTTCTTT.

V usage is TRBV5-4 and J usage is TRBJ1-1, with D possibly TRBD1 on 5 matching bases. With 6 bases removed from V and 1 base from J, the gap between germline ends came to 19 bases. This CDR3 has 16 residues. Germline CDR1 is SGHNT and CDR2 is YYREEE (reference sequence). The CDR3 nucleotides are TGTGCCAGCACCTCTGGCGGGGCAGTAGGGAACACTGAAGCTTTCTTT. This sequence encodes CASTSGGAVGNTEAFF.

Details on this clonotype: This clone may be a read error of a much larger clone one base away. V is TRBV12-3 or TRBV12-4 and J is TRBJ2-7, with TRBD2 matching over 10 bases. The CDR3 has 16 residues. The CDR3 reads CVSSLAHLAGAGEQYF. The CDR3, as DNA: TGTGTCAGCAGTTTAGCCCATCTAGCGGGGGCCGGCGAGCAGTACTTC.

This clonotype was found many times. J is TRBJ2-1 and V is TRBV6-4; D ambiguous. V was cut by 6 bases and J by 7 bases, with 16 bases left in between. CDR1 and CDR2 from the germline V gene are MRHNA and SNTAGT. This CDR3 is built from 14 residues. The CDR3 sequence: CASSRIDGVNEQFF. The CDR3 DNA sequence: TGTGCCAGCAGCCGAATAGACGGTGTGAATGAGCAGTTCTTC.

The chain employs TRBV18 and TRBJ2-4, with 13 positions matching TRBD2. Near its end, the DNA agrees better with TRBJ2-7, so the J call may be wrong. Germline assignment: CDR1 KGHSH and CDR2 LQKENI. This CDR3 is 17 amino acids long. The CDR3 loop is CASSAGLAGEASYEQYF. The CDR3 bases are TGTGCCAGCTCAGCCGGACTAGCGGGGGAGGCTTCCTACGAGCAGTACTTC.

The J gene is TRBJ1-5, the V gene TRBV27; D is possibly TRBD1 (6 bases). CDR1 and CDR2 (germline): MNHEY, SMNVEV (reference sequence). This CDR3 has 14 residues. V shed 8 bases and J shed 0 bases, with 11 bases lying between them. CDR3 nucleotides: TGTGCCAGCCGGACAGCCCATAGCAATCAGCCCCAGCATTTT. Residues: CASRTAHSNQPQHF.

This clonotype was observed many times. The chain is built from TRBV24-1 and TRBJ2-1; D is possibly TRBD1 or TRBD2 (5 bases each). V lost 4 bases to trimming and J lost 11 bases, with 20 bases between them. This CDR3 spans 15 amino acids. CDR1 is KGHDR and CDR2 is SFDVKD in the germline V gene. The CDR3 coding sequence is TGTGCCACCAGTGACCCGCGGACCGGGGCGGACCAGCAGTTCTTC. It translates to CATSDPRTGADQQFF.

This chain links TRBV7-2 with TRBJ2-4; D ambiguous. The CDR3 consists of 15 residues. Trimming cost V 5 bases and J 5 bases, with 16 bases left between them. Germline V gene lookup returns CDR1 SGHTA and CDR2 FQGNSA. The CDR3 region is CASSLRSARQNIQYF. CDR3 DNA: TGTGCCAGCAGCCTAAGGTCAGCAAGACAAAACATTCAGTACTTC.

The chain is built from TRBV30 and TRBJ1-1; D unresolved. Germline values: CDR1 GTSNPN, CDR2 SVGIG (reference sequence). V gave up 0 bases and J gave up 4 bases, with 3 bases separating them. The CDR3 length is 11 residues. In DNA, the CDR3 is TGTGCCTGGAGTGTACTCACTGAAGCTTTCTTT. Translated, it gives CAWSVLTEAFF. The complete variable domain, with remaining parts taken from reference TRBV30 and TRBJ1-1, reads SQTIHQWPATLVQPVGSPLSLECTVEGTSNPNLYWYRQAAGRGLQLLFYSVGIGQISSEVPQNLSASRPQDRQFILSSKKLLLSDSGFYLCAWSVLTEAFFGQGTRLTVV.

The chain uses TRBV7-8 and TRBJ2-1; TRBD2 aligns across 8 bases. The CDR3 runs to 16 residues. V gave up 3 bases and J gave up 8 bases; unmatched junction bases: 12. Per germline, CDR1 SGHVS and CDR2 FQNEAQ. The CDR3 loop reads CASSLVSGSGLYEQFF. CDR3 coding DNA: TGTGCCAGCAGCTTGGTAAGCGGGAGTGGTCTGTATGAGCAGTTCTTC.

In its sample, this clonotype was seen many times. The chain joins TRBV7-3 to TRBJ1-2, with TRBD1 as a possible D gene (6 bases). The CDR3 runs to 16 residues. The germline gives CDR1 SGHTA, CDR2 FQGTGA. The V end lost 1 base, the J end lost 6 bases, and 18 bases lay between the germline ends. This CDR3 reads CASSLIGRGGLDGYTF. CDR3 in DNA: TGTGCCAGCAGCTTAATCGGTAGAGGGGGGCTCGATGGCTACACCTTC.

CDR3: CASSLTAGTIYF. The CDR3 nucleotides read TGTGCCAGCAGCCTGACGGCGGGCACCATATATTTT. The V call is TRBV11-3, the J call TRBJ1-3; D is uncertain. Trimming shortened V by 5 bases and J by 9 bases, and 11 bases separated the two germline ends. CDR1 is SGHNT, CDR2 YENEEA, per germline. The CDR3 has 12 residues.

The chain has TRBV3-1 and TRBJ2-1; D is perhaps TRBD2 (5 bases). CDR3 size: 15 residues. Looked up from germline, CDR1 is LGHDT and CDR2 is YNNKEL (reference sequence). The ends were cut back, 1 base at V and 4 bases at J, with 11 bases in the middle. The CDR3 protein is CASSQGPGLYNEQFF. In nucleotides, the CDR3 is TGTGCCAGCAGCCAAGGGCCTGGACTGTACAATGAGCAGTTCTTC.

This clonotype has at least ten counts. J is TRBJ2-7 and V is TRBV6-1; the D gene is possibly TRBD1 (5 bases). V gave up 4 bases and J gave up 7 bases, with 20 bases separating them. The CDR3 is 15 residues long. Germline CDR1 MNHNS, CDR2 SASEGT. CDR3 coding DNA: TGTGCCAGCAGTGGTTTACGTGGGGCTTCTGGAGAGCAGTACTTC. It specifies CASSGLRGASGEQYF.

This clonotype was seen repeatedly, ten times or more. This chain joins TRBV7-8 and TRBJ2-3; weak D call: TRBD2 (6 bases). The ends were cut back, 3 bases at V and 0 bases at J, with 10 bases in the middle. The CDR3 length is 15 residues. From germline, CDR1 is SGHVS and CDR2 FQNEAQ. This CDR3 reads CASSLIAGSTDTQYF. The CDR3 region has the DNA TGTGCCAGCAGCTTGATTGCGGGGAGCACAGATACGCAGTATTTT.

On this clonotype: This may be a read error: a much more frequent sequence differs by one nucleotide. This chain links TRBV5-1 with TRBJ2-6, with a possible D match to TRBD1 (5 bases). Germline CDR1 is SGHRS and CDR2 is YFSETQ. The CDR3 runs to 16 residues. CDR3 protein: CASSSDLFSGANVRTF. For the CDR3, the DNA is TGCGCCAGCAGCTCGGACCTCTTTTCTGGGGCCAACGTCCGGACTTTC.

The sample holds many counts of this clonotype. This rearrangement joins TRBV6-6 to TRBJ1-2; no definite D call. V was pared by 5 bases and J by 5 bases, with 21 bases between. This CDR3 contains 16 residues. CDR1 is MNHNY and CDR2 is SVGAGI in the germline V gene (reference sequence). In DNA, the CDR3 is TGTGCCAGCAGTCACCCTGGGCAAGCTGGGGAGTATGGCTACACCTTC. Its translation: CASSHPGQAGEYGYTF.

Comment on this clonotype: An end of the junction does not agree with germline; a read error may underlie this. CDR3 nucleotides: TGTGCCGGCAGTTACTCCTTGGGGCGAGGAACAGATACGCAGTATTTT. Translated, it gives CAGSYSLGRGTDTQYF. The V gene is TRBV6-6, the J gene TRBJ2-3, with TRBD1 as a possible D gene (5 bases). CDR1 MNHNY and CDR2 SVGAGI come from the germline V gene (reference sequence). The CDR3 is 16 residues long.

V is TRBV12-3 or TRBV12-4 and J is TRBJ2-5; D perhaps matches TRBD1 (6 bases). The DNA matches TRBJ2-1 better at its end, which makes the J call doubtful. The CDR3 length is 13 residues. CDR3 in amino acids: CASRRTDQETQFF. The CDR3 nucleotides read TGTGCCAGCAGACGGACAGACCAAGAGACCCAGTTCTTC.

In this sample, this clonotype turned up many times. This chain joins TRBV9 and TRBJ2-6, with D possibly matching TRBD1 (5 bases). This CDR3 spans 15 amino acids. From germline, CDR1 is SGDLS and CDR2 YYNGEE. V was trimmed by 2 bases and J by 2 bases, leaving 8 bases between them. CDR3 region: CASSVQGTGANVLTF. The DNA of the CDR3 is TGTGCCAGCAGCGTGCAGGGAACTGGGGCCAACGTCCTGACTTTC.

The chain couples TRBV7-9 to TRBJ1-2, with 9 bases lining up with TRBD1. The CDR3 extends over 13 amino acids. Germline V gene lookup returns CDR1 SEHNR and CDR2 FQNEAQ (reference sequence). The trim removed 8 bases at V and 5 bases at J, leaving 6 bases unmatched. CDR3 in amino acids: CASGSGQGYGYTF. As DNA, the CDR3 is TGTGCCAGCGGCTCCGGACAGGGGTATGGCTACACCTTC.

This clonotype has just a few counts. The chain combines TRBV5-1 with TRBJ1-4; tentative D call: TRBD1 (6 bases). This CDR3 contains 16 residues. Trimming pared 0 bases from V and 7 bases from J, leaving 16 bases between. Germline CDR1 SGHRS, CDR2 YFSETQ. The DNA for the CDR3 is TGCGCCAGCAGCTTGGTCCCCGTCGGGGGCGGTGAAAAACTGTTTTTT. This gives the protein CASSLVPVGGGEKLFF.

CDR3 residues: CASSLVGSGIAFF. The CDR3 DNA is TGTGCCAGCAGCTTGGTCGGATCAGGGATTGCTTTCTTT. The chain employs TRBV5-5 and TRBJ1-1, with D possibly TRBD1 on 5 matching bases. The ends were cut back, 0 bases at V and 11 bases at J, with 14 bases in the middle. CDR1 is SGHKS and CDR2 is YYEKEE in the germline V gene (reference sequence). The CDR3 contains 13 residues.

The chain couples TRBV12-3 or TRBV12-4 to TRBJ1-5; 9 bases line up with TRBD1. V shed 5 bases and J 7 bases; nucleotides not matched to a gene: 9. This CDR3 contains 15 residues. CDR3 residues: CASSINTGGGQPQHF. The CDR3 DNA is TGTGCCAGCAGTATAAATACAGGGGGCGGACAGCCCCAGCATTTT.

This clonotype was seen more than once but under ten times. The chain is built from TRBV5-5 and TRBJ1-5; 9 bases fit TRBD1. There are 17 residues in the CDR3. From germline, CDR1 is SGHKS and CDR2 YYEKEE (reference sequence). Trimming cost V 1 base and J 5 bases; bases outside gene matches: 10. CDR3 loop: CASSLRTGTGRDQPQHF. DNA for the CDR3: TGTGCCAGCAGCTTGAGGACCGGGACAGGGAGAGATCAGCCCCAGCATTTT. Variable domain in full (rest from reference TRBV5-5 and TRBJ1-5): DAGVTQSPTHLIKTRGQQVTLRCSPISGHKSVSWYQQVLGQGPQFIFQYYEKEERGRGNFPDRFSARQFPNYSSELNVNALLLGDSALYLCASSLRTGTGRDQPQHFGDGTRLSIL.

This clonotype was detected only a few times. This may stem from a read error, because a much larger clone lies one nucleotide away. The gene calls are TRBV10-3 and TRBJ2-3; tentatively, D is TRBD1 or TRBD2 (5 bases each). V lost 10 bases and J lost 0, with 20 bases in between. CDR1 is ENHRY and CDR2 is SYGVKD in the germline V gene. The CDR3 runs to 16 residues. The CDR3 here is CATADSGTGSTDTQYF. The CDR3 nucleotides are TGTGCCACCGCAGACTCCGGGACGGGTAGCACAGATACGCAGTATTTT.

At least ten counts were recorded for this clonotype. This chain uses TRBV5-1 with TRBJ2-3, with TRBD2 identical over 9 bases. Looked up from germline, CDR1 is SGHRS and CDR2 is YFSETQ. Unmatched junction bases numbered 11, after V lost 4 bases and J lost 2 bases. CDR3 length equals 17 residues. Here the CDR3 DNA reads TGCGCCAGCAGCCCGGACCGACTAGCGGACTACACAGATACGCAGTATTTT. Amino acids: CASSPDRLADYTDTQYF.